This entry features one T cell receptor (beta chain) sequence. Which antigen it targets is not known. Per-base quality was not reported, and no clone a single base away is much larger than it. Sequences MNHEY (CDR1) and SMNVEV (CDR2) are obtained from the germline V gene (reference sequence). Trimming takes 6 bases from V and 0 bases from J, and the germline ends sit 14 bases apart. Including the terminal cysteine and phenylalanine, the CDR3 comprises 15 residues. The retained sequence is limited to the CDR3, 45 bases, with the frame set at the first base. The data derive from a study of Ad26.COV2.S vaccination and SARS-CoV-2 variants (dated by TCRdb to about 2021). In terms of the full investigation: Vaccine-arm donors were drawn from COV1001, a multicentre, randomized, double-blind, placebo-controlled phase I-IIa trial of Ad26.COV2.S in healthy adults. Ad26.COV2.S was administered intramuscularly at 5 x 10^10 or 1 x 10^11 viral particles, either as a single shot or as two shots given 56 days apart. TCRbeta repertoire sequencing served as the tool for gauging how specific and how broad the SARS-CoV-2-reactive T cell receptors were following Ad26.COV2.S vaccination. A total of some 30 samples were included in the TCR-sequenced set, comprising approximately 20 Ad26.COV2.S vaccine recipients, 5 placebo recipients and 8 SARS-CoV-2 convalescent individuals. Participants in the trial were split at random into five groups of five each, receiving low-dose or high-dose Ad26.COV2.S once or twice, or else placebo on both occasions. Blinding of investigators to trial group allocation was maintained during experiments and outcome assessment.

The immunoSEQ Assay was the method used to sequence TCRbeta CDR3 regions. After extraction, genomic DNA underwent amplification by bias-controlled multiplex PCR, followed by high-throughput sequencing. Regarding the original processing steps: To quantify the absolute abundance of every unique TCRbeta CDR3 region, sequences were collapsed and filtered. T cell fraction was estimated by normalizing TCRbeta template counts to usable DNA, with usable DNA measured through amplification of reference genes found in all nucleated cells. Repertoire TCRs were annotated as SARS-CoV-2-specific when V gene, CDR3 amino acid sequence and J gene were exactly matched to a known reactive TCR set. The reference SARS-CoV-2 TCR set was derived from MIRA and filtered for enrichment in COVID-19-positive ImmuneCODE repertoires, a step that removed public or cross-reactive TCRs. Drawing on the MIRA antigens, annotated TCRs were analysed further at the level of specific ORF or position within ORF. Depth was the summed frequency of annotated unique rearrangements, while breadth was defined as annotated unique rearrangements over total unique productive rearrangements. TCR breadth was compared between groups using two-sided Wilcoxon rank-sum tests. What TCRdb holds here is the immuneACCESS table cut down to in-frame rearrangements. Part of the clones is not present; checked against another copy, under half of the missing clones reflect an unresolved V gene, and the others are unexplained. Clone size and V and J calls were adopted from that table, with D and trimming inferred from the DNA. This sample holds 500,000 or so clones; around 85% were observed only once. The ten largest make up 10% to 15% of the sample.

Summary of the overall study and its limitations: The study lacked the statistical power to compare responses across vaccine doses or regimens. The authors noted that the TCR breadth and depth analyses may have underestimated total T cell responses. Spike-specific TCR breadth was higher in Ad26.COV2.S recipients than in placebo recipients (P = 0.0014). Vaccine and placebo recipients had comparable non-spike TCR breadth, which fits with the vaccine containing only spike. After vaccination, substantial breadth of spike-specific CD8+ and CD4+ T cell responses was reported.

Taken with the paper, the label for treatment or condition translates to: over 15 received Ad26.COV2.S at low or high dose, single or two shots; about 5 received placebo; per-sample allocation not given. Repertoires of vaccine and placebo recipients were sequenced from samples collected on day 63 after the first injection. Cohort 1b enrolled about 25 adults aged 18-55 years at a single site in Boston, USA, between 29 July and 7 August 2020. As a vaccine, Ad26.COV2.S was a replication-incompetent adenovirus type 26 vector that expressed a prefusion-stabilized SARS-CoV-2 spike protein derived from the original Wuhan strain.

This specimen consisted of peripheral blood, obtained in a trial of Ad26.COV2.S vaccine versus placebo. This TCR was recovered from a person aged 18-60 years who received the Ad26.COV2.S COVID-19 vaccine or a placebo. Recombination connected TRBV27 to TRBJ1-1; D gene: possibly TRBD1, on 5 matching bases. The CDR3 protein: CASRPLMGVNTEAFF. The DNA sequence is TGTGCCAGCAGGCCTTTGATGGGGGTGAACACTGAAGCTTTCTTT.